The 18 T cell receptor beta chains below were found in one sample sequenced in a study of T cell repertoires in cytomegalovirus infection. These TCRs' antigens remain unknown. In TCRdb, the reads were re-called with MiXCR into one record per CDR3 protein. This table holds roughly 800,000 distinct CDR3 sequences, approximately 32% found once. This specimen consisted of cultured CD8+ T cells from PBMCs, obtained from culture after CMV antigen stimulation. The receptors here all came from a human donor in good health (CMV status not recorded). Some clones in this sample may be carry-over from other donors' samples.

The CDR3 DNA sequence: TGTGCCAGCCAAGGCGTTGAGACCCAGTACTTC. This encodes CASQGVETQYF. The V and J genes are TRBV3-1 and TRBJ2-5, with D uncertain. CDR3 length: 11 residues. Germline CDR1 is LGHDT and CDR2 is YNNKEL (reference sequence). Trimming took off 8 bases at V and 5 bases at J, with 9 bases between the two ends.

The chain combines TRBV4-2 with TRBJ2-3, with D uncertain. Trimming shortened V by 0 bases and J by 7 bases, and 5 bases separated the two germline ends. This CDR3 region has 12 residues. The germline V gene encodes CDR1 LGHNA and CDR2 YNFKEQ. The CDR3 region is CASSQDSHTQYF. In DNA, the CDR3 is TGTGCCAGCAGCCAAGACTCACATACGCAGTATTTT.

This clonotype was counted once. This chain connects TRBV11-2 to TRBJ2-1, with D possibly TRBD2 on 5 matching bases. This CDR3 spans 18 amino acids. Germline CDR1 and CDR2: SGHAT and FQNNGV. V dropped 1 base and J dropped 2 bases, with 18 bases sitting between them. This CDR3 reads CASSLGPDWGAAYNEQFF. In nucleotides, the CDR3 is TGTGCCAGCAGCTTAGGGCCGGACTGGGGAGCGGCCTACAATGAGCAGTTCTTC.

The chain joins TRBV15 to TRBJ2-3; the D gene is possibly TRBD2 (5 bases). V lost 1 base to trimming and J lost 5 bases, with 13 bases between them. The CDR3 totals 15 residues. Germline V CDR1 and CDR2: LNHNV, YYDKDF (reference sequence). The CDR3 spells CATSRGRSGIDTQYF. The CDR3 bases are TGTGCCACCAGCAGAGGGAGGTCCGGGATAGATACGCAGTATTTT.

The V call is TRBV5-1, the J call TRBJ1-2; no firm D call. The length of the CDR3 is 14 residues. Germline V gives CDR1 SGHRS, CDR2 YFSETQ. Trimming removed 4 bases from V and 0 bases from J, with 10 bases in between. CDR3 sequence reads: CASSPDKANYGYTF. The CDR3 DNA is TGCGCCAGCAGCCCCGACAAAGCTAACTATGGCTACACCTTC.

The V and J genes are TRBV4-1 and TRBJ1-2; no clear D gene. Trimming removed 2 bases at V and 5 bases at J, with 12 bases between. The CDR3 contains 14 residues. Germline V lookup: CDR1 MGHRA, CDR2 YSYEKL. The CDR3 DNA sequence: TGCGCCAGCAGCCAACGGACGAATACATATGGCTACACCTTC. Translating gives CASSQRTNTYGYTF.

CDR3 loop: CASSPYSPGELFF. In DNA, the CDR3 is TGTGCCAGCAGCCCATATTCCCCCGGGGAGCTGTTTTTT. This chain joins TRBV28 and TRBJ2-2; D remains ambiguous. The CDR3 has 13 residues. Deletions cut 6 bases from V and 6 bases from J, with 11 bases between. Germline V gene data show CDR1 as MDHEN and CDR2 as SYDVKM.

This clonotype was observed at least ten times. Germline and junction disagree at one end, which may indicate a read error. This sequence joins TRBV7-2 and TRBJ1-6, with a possible D match to TRBD1 (5 bases). CDR3 length: 15 residues. Germline CDR1 reads SGHTA; CDR2 reads FQGNSA. The CDR3 spells CASSLTGAYNSPLHF. CDR3 sequence (DNA): TGTGCCAGCAGCTTAACCGGGGCCTACAATTCACCCCTCCACTTT.

The chain carries TRBV6-1 and TRBJ2-7; weak D call: TRBD2 (8 bases). This CDR3 contains 16 residues. Trimming left V 6 bases short and J 1 base short, with 19 bases between. The germline gives CDR1 MNHNS, CDR2 SASEGT. In DNA form, the CDR3 reads TGTGCCAGCAGACCCGTAATAGCGGGACAGTCCTACGAGCAGTACGTC. Translating gives CASRPVIAGQSYEQYV.

This chain links TRBV7-9 with TRBJ1-1; D uncertain. Germline V gene sequence: CDR1 SEHNR, CDR2 FQNEAQ (reference sequence). Trimming took off 2 bases at V and 3 bases at J, with 10 bases between the two ends. The CDR3 is 14 residues long. CDR3 sequence: CASSLTAMYTEAFF. The CDR3 region has the DNA TGTGCCAGCAGCTTAACCGCTATGTACACTGAAGCTTTCTTT.

The rearrangement uses TRBV2 and TRBJ1-5, with 8 nucleotides matching TRBD1. The CDR3 is 12 amino acids. V shed 7 bases, J shed 7 bases, and the junction held 3 bases outside the gene matches. Germline V gene lookup returns CDR1 SNHLY and CDR2 FYNNEI. The CDR3 nucleotides read TGTGCCAGCAACACAGGGGGGCAGCCCCAGCATTTT. Amino acid sequence: CASNTGGQPQHF.

This clonotype was detected a few times. The chain links TRBV7-9 to TRBJ2-5; TRBD2 agrees at 10 bases. This CDR3 is built from 14 residues. Germline V gene sequence: CDR1 SEHNR, CDR2 FQNEAQ (reference sequence). V gave up 5 bases and J gave up 5 bases; unmatched junction bases: 5. This chain's CDR3 is CASSRLAGAETQYF. The CDR3 DNA is TGTGCCAGCAGCCGGCTAGCGGGGGCGGAGACCCAGTACTTC.

The CDR3 DNA sequence: TGTGCCAGCAGCGCCCCCGGACAGATGTCCGGGGACCAGTACTTC. Protein: CASSAPGQMSGDQYF. The chain combines TRBV7-9 with TRBJ2-5, with D possibly TRBD1 on 6 matching bases. Germline lookup yields CDR1 SEHNR and CDR2 FQNEAQ (reference sequence). Between the trimmed V and J ends, which lost 5 bases and 10 bases, there was a span of 23 bases. The CDR3 contains 15 residues.

This clonotype occurred a few times. V and J are TRBV9 and TRBJ1-4; D is unresolved. Germline lookup yields CDR1 SGDLS and CDR2 YYNGEE. The CDR3 is 13 amino acids. V dropped 0 bases and J dropped 3 bases, with 3 bases sitting between them. As DNA, the CDR3 is TGTGCCAGCAGCGTAGTCGCTAATGAAAAACTGTTTTTT. It encodes CASSVVANEKLFF.

This clonotype turned up a few times. V and J are TRBV27 and TRBJ2-7, with D possibly TRBD1 on 6 matching bases. Per the germline V gene, CDR1 is MNHEY and CDR2 is SMNVEV (reference sequence). The CDR3 contains 15 residues. V was pared by 5 bases and J by 4 bases, with 18 bases between. The CDR3: CASSTRDTNSYEQYV. CDR3 nucleotides: TGTGCCAGCAGTACCCGGGACACCAATTCTTACGAGCAGTACGTC.

This clonotype was observed a few times. V gene TRBV7-3 combines with J gene TRBJ2-1, with TRBD1 identical over 11 bases. CDR3 length equals 18 residues. Germline V gene sequence: CDR1 SGHTA, CDR2 FQGTGA. V trimming: 1 base; J trimming: 4 bases; junction bases outside the gene matches: 9. In DNA form, the CDR3 reads TGTGCCAGCAGCTTAAGGGCAGGGACAGGGGGACTATACAATGAGCAGTTCTTC. It translates to CASSLRAGTGGLYNEQFF.

This clonotype was picked up a small number of times. The chain combines TRBV19 with TRBJ2-1; perhaps TRBD1 as D (6 bases). The germline CDR1 and CDR2 sequences are LNHDA and SQIVND (reference sequence). The CDR3 runs 16 residues. Trimming pared 5 bases from V and 0 bases from J, leaving 14 bases between. CDR3 loop: CASSFGTPSSYNEQFF. DNA of the CDR3: TGTGCCAGTAGTTTCGGGACACCTAGCTCCTACAATGAGCAGTTCTTC.

V usage is TRBV20-1 and J usage is TRBJ1-2, with D maybe TRBD1 (5 bases). This CDR3 is 12 amino acids long. Trimming removed 6 bases at V and 2 bases at J, with 10 bases between. The germline V gene has CDR1 DFQATT and CDR2 SNEGSKA (reference sequence). CDR3 sequence reads: CSAPSGNYGYTF. CDR3 nucleotides: TGCAGTGCCCCCTCAGGGAACTATGGCTACACCTTC.